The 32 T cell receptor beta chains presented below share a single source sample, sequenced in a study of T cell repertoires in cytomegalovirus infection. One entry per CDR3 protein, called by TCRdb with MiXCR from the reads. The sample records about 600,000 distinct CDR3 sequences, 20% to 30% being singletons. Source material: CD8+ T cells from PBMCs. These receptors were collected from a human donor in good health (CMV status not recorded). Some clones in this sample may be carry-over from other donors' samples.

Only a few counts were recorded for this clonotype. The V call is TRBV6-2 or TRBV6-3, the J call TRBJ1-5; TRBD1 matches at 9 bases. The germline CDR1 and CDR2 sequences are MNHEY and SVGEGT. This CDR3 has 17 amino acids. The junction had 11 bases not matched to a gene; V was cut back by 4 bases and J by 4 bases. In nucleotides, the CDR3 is TGTGCCAGCAGTTCGAGTACAGGGGGCCTCCGTAATCAGCCCCAGCATTTT. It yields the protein CASSSSTGGLRNQPQHF.

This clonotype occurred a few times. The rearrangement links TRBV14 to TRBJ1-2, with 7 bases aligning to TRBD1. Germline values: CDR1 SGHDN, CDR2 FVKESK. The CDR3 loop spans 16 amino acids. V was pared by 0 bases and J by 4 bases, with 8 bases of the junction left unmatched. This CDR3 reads CASSQEEEGQFYGYTF. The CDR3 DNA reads TGTGCCAGCAGCCAAGAAGAGGAGGGACAGTTCTATGGCTACACCTTC. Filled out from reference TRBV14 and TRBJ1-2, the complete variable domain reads EAGVTQFPSHSVIEKGQTVTLRCDPISGHDNLYWYRRVMGKEIKFLLHFVKESKQDESGMPNNRFLAERTGGTYSTLKVQPAELEDSGVYFCASSQEEEGQFYGYTFGSGTRLTVV.

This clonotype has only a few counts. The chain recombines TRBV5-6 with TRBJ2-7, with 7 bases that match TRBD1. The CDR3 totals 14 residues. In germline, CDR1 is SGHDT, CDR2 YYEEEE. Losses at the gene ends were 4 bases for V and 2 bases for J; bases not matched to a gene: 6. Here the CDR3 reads CASSMRTGAYEQYF. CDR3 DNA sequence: TGTGCCAGCAGCATGAGGACAGGAGCCTACGAGCAGTACTTC.

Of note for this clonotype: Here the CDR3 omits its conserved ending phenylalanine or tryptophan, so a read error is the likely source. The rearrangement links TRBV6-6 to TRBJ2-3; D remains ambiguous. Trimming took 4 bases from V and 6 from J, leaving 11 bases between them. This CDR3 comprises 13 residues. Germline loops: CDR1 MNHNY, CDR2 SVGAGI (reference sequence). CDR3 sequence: CASSSSTTDTQYS. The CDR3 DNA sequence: TGTGCCAGCAGTTCCTCTACGACTGATACGCAGTATTCT.

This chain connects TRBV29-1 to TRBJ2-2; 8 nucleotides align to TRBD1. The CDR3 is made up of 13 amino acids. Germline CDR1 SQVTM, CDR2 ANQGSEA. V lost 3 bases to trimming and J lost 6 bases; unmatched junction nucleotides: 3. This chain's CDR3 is CSVERTGSGELFF. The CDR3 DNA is TGCAGCGTTGAGAGGACAGGGTCCGGGGAGCTGTTTTTT.

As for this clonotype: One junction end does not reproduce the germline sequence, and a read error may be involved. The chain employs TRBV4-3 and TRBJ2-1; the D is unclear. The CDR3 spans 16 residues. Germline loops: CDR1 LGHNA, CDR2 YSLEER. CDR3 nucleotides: TGCGCCAACAGCCCCCTAGGAAGCGCCACTAACAATGAGCAGTTCTTC. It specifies CANSPLGSATNNEQFF.

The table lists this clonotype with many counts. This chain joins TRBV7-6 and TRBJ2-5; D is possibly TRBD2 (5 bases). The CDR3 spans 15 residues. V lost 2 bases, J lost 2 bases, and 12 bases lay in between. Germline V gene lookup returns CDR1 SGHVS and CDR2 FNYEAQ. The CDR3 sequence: CASSLQVRGQETQYF. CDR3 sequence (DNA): TGTGCCAGCAGCTTACAGGTCAGAGGGCAAGAGACCCAGTACTTC.

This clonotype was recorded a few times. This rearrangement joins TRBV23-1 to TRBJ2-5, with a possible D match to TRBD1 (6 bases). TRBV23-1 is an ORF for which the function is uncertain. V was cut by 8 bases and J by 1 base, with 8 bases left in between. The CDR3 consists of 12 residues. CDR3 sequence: CASLRGQETQYF. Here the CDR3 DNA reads TGCGCCAGCCTCAGGGGCCAAGAGACCCAGTACTTC.

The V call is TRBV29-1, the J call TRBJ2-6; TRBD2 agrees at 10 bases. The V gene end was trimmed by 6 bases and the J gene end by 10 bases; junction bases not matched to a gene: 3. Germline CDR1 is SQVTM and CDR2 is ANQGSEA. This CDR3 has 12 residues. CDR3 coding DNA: TGCAGCGTGTCTAGCGGGGGTAACGTCCTGACTTTC. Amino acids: CSVSSGGNVLTF.

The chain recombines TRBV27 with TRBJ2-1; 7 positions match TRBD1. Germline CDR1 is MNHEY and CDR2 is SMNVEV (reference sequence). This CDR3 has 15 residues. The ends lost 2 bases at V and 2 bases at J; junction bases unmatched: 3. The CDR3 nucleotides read TGTGCCAGCAGTTTACAGGGGACAGCCTACAATGAGCAGTTCTTC. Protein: CASSLQGTAYNEQFF.

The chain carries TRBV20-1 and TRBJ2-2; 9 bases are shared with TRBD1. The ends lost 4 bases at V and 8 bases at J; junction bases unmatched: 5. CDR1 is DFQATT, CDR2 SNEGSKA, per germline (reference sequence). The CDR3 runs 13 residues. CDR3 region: CSATGTGRGELFF. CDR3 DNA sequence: TGCAGTGCTACTGGGACAGGGAGGGGGGAGCTGTTTTTT.

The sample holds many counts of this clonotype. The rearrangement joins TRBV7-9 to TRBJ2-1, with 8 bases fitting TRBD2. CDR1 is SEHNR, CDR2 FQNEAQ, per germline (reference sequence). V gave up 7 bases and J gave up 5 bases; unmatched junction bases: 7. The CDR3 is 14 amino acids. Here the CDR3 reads CASTNGGADNEQFF. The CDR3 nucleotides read TGTGCCAGCACCAACGGGGGGGCGGACAATGAGCAGTTCTTC.

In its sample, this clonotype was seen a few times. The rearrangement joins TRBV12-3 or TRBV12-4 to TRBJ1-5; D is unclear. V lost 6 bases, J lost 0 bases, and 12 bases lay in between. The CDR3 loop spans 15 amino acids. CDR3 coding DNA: TGTGCCAGCAGCACGTCGGATCTTAGCAATCAGCCCCAGCATTTT. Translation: CASSTSDLSNQPQHF.

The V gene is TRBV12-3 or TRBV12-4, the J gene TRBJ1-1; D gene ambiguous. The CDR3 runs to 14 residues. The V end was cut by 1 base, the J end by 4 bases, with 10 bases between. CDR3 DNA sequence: TGTGCCAGCAGTTTAGGTACTGAGGTCACTGAAGCTTTCTTT. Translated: CASSLGTEVTEAFF.

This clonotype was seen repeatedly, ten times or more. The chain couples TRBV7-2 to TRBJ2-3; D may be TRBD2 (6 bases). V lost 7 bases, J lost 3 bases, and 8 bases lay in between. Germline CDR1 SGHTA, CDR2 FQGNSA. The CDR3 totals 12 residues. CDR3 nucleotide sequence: TGTGCCAGCACCGGGGGTACAGATACGCAGTATTTT. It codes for CASTGGTDTQYF.

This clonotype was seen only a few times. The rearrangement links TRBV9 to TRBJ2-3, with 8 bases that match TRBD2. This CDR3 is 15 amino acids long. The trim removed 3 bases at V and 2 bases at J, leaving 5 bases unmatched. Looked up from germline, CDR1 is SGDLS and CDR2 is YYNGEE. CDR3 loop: CASSDSGASTDTQYF. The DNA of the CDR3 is TGTGCCAGCAGCGATAGCGGGGCTTCCACAGATACGCAGTATTTT. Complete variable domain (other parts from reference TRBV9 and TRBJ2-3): DSGVTQTPKHLITATGQRVTLRCSPRSGDLSVYWYQQSLDQGLQFLIQYYNGEERAKGNILERFSAQQFPDLHSELNLSSLELGDSALYFCASSDSGASTDTQYFGPGTRLTVL.

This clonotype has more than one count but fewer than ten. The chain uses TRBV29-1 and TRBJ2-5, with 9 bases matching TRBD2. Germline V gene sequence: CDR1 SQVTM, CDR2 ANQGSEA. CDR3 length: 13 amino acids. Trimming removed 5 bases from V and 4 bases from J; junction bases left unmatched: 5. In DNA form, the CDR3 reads TGCAGCGTTCTTAGCGGGGGTACAGAGACCCAGTACTTC. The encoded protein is CSVLSGGTETQYF. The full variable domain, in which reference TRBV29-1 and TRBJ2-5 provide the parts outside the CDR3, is SAVISQKPSRDICQRGTSLTIQCQVDSQVTMMFWYRQQPGQSLTLIATANQGSEATYESGFVIDKFPISRPNLTFSTLTVSNMSPEDSSIYLCSVLSGGTETQYFGPGTRLLVL.

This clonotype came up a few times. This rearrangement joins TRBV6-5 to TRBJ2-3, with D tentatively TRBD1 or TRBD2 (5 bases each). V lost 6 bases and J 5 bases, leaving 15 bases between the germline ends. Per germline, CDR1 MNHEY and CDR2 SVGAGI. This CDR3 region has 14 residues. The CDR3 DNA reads TGTGCCAGCAGCCTAGCAGGGCTTGGAGATACGCAGTATTTT. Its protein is CASSLAGLGDTQYF.

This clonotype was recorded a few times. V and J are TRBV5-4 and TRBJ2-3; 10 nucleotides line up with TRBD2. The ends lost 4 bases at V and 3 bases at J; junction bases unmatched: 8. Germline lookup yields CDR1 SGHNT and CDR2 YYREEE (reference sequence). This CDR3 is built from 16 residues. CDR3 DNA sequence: TGTGCCAGCAGCGTTGGAGGACTAGCGGTTACAGATACGCAGTATTTT. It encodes CASSVGGLAVTDTQYF.

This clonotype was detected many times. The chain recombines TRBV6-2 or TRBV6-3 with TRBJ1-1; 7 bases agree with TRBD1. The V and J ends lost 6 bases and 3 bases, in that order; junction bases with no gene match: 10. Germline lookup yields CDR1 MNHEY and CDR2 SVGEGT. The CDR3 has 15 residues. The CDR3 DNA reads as TGTGCCAGCAGCCGGACGACAGGGACGGACACTGAAGCTTTCTTT. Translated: CASSRTTGTDTEAFF.

The CDR3 sequence is CASSQAGTGDALPYEQYV. The CDR3 bases are TGCGCCAGCAGCCAAGCCGGGACAGGGGATGCTCTCCCCTACGAGCAGTACGTC. The chain has TRBV5-1 and TRBJ2-7; TRBD1 matches at 10 bases. After removal of 4 bases from V and 2 bases from J, the junction contained 15 bases not matched to a gene. There are 18 residues in the CDR3. Germline-derived CDR1 and CDR2 are SGHRS and YFSETQ.

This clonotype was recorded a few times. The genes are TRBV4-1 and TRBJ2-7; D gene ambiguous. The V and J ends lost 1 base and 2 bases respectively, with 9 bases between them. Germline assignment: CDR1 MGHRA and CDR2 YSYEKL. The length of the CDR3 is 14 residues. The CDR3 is CASSQADVAYEQYF. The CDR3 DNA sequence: TGCGCCAGCAGCCAAGCCGACGTAGCCTACGAGCAGTACTTC.

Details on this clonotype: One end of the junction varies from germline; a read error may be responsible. In nucleotides, the CDR3 is TGTGTCAGCAGCTATTCCGGGACAGCCCTCCCCTACAATGAGCAGTTCTTC. This translates into CVSSYSGTALPYNEQFF. The chain uses TRBV7-3 and TRBJ2-1; the match to TRBD1 covers 7 bases. The CDR3 contains 17 residues. CDR1 is SGHTA, CDR2 FQGTGA, per germline.

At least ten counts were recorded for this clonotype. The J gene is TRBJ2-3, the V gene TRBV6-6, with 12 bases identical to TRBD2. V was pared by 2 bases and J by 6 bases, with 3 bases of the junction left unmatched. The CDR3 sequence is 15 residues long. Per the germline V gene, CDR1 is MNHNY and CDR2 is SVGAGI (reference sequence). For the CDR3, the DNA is TGTGCCAGCAGTTACCTCGGACTAGCGGGGGATACGCAGTATTTT. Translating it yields CASSYLGLAGDTQYF.

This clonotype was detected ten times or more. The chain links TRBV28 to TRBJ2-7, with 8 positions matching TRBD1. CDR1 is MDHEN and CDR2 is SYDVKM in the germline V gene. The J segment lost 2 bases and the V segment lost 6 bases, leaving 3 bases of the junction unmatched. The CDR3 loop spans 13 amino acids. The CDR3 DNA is TGTGCCAGCAGCTCCAGGGGGCCCTACGAGCAGTACGTC. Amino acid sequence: CASSSRGPYEQYV.

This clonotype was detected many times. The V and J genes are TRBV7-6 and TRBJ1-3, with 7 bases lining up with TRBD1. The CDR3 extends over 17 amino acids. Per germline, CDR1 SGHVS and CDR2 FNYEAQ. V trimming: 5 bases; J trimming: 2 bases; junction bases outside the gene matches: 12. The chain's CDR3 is CASSTRDRPNTGNTIYF. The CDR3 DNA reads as TGTGCCAGCAGCACCCGGGACAGACCGAATACTGGAAACACCATATATTTT.

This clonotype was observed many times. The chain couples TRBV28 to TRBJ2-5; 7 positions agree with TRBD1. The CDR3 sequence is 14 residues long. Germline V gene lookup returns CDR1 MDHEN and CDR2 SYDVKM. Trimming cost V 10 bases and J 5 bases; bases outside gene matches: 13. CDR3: CATHLTGFRETQYF. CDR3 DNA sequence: TGTGCCACACACTTGACAGGGTTTCGGGAGACCCAGTACTTC.

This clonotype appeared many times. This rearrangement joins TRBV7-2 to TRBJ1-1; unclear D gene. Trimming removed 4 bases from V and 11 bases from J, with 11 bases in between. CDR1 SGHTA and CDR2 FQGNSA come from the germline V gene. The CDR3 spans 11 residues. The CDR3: CASSYGLWAFF. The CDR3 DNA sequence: TGTGCCAGCAGCTACGGACTCTGGGCTTTCTTT.

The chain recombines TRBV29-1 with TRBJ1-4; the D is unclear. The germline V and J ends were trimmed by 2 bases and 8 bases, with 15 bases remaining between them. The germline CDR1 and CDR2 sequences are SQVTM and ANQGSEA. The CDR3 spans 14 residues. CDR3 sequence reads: CSVERPGEEEKLFF. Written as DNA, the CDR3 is TGCAGCGTTGAACGACCCGGTGAGGAAGAAAAACTGTTTTTT.

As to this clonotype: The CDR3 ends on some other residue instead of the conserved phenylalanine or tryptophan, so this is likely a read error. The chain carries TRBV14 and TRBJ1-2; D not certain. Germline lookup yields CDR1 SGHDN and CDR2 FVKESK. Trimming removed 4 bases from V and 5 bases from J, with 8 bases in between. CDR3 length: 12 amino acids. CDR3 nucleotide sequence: TGTGCCAGCAGCCGCACTGGATATGGCTACACCCTC. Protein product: CASSRTGYGYTL.

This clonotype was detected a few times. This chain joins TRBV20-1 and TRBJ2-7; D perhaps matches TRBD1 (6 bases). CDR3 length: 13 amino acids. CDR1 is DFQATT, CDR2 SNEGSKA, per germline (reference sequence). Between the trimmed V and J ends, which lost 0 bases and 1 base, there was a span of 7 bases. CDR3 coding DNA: TGCAGTGCTAGAGATACAGGGTCCTACGAGCAGTACTTC. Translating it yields CSARDTGSYEQYF.

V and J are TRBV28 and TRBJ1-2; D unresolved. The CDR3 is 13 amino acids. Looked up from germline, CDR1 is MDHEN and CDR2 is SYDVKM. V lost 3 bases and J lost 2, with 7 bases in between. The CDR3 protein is CASSLRRNYGYTF. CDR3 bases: TGTGCCAGCAGTTTGCGACGGAACTATGGCTACACCTTC.